This T cell receptor (beta chain) was identified during a study of human T cells and chemical hapten exposure. With regard to this clonotype: Its antigen is unknown.

MiXCR, run by TCRdb on the RACE reads, gives a single entry per CDR3 protein. This repertoire shows roughly 150,000 distinct CDR3 sequences, 28% found once; its top ten account for roughly 2%. General observations from the study: Healthy individuals' immune responses may differ from those of donors, who had alopecia.

Regarding time point: patch test 3, about 24 weeks after DPC sensitization. Treatment given: therapeutic diphenylcyclopropenone sensitization with weekly scalp DPC. This CDR3 contains 14 residues. V was cut by 2 bases and J by 1 base, with 8 bases left in between. Per the germline V gene, CDR1 is MNHEY and CDR2 is SVGEGT. The sequencing used whole blood, collected in connection with sensitization to the hapten diphenylcyclopropenone (DPC). The chain joins TRBV6-2 or TRBV6-3 to TRBJ2-5, with D possibly being TRBD2 (6 bases). This TCR came from a woman between 18 and 29 years old with alopecia areata. Some clones in this sample may be carry-over from other donors' samples. CDR3 DNA: TGTGCCAGCAGTTACATTAGCGGCCAAGAGACCCAGTACTTC. It codes for CASSYISGQETQYF.